The TCR beta chain under discussion was sequenced for a study of cytomegalovirus exposure and HLA in healthy donors. Study results and limitations: Among TCR beta chains, those listed as cytomegalovirus-associated numbered over 150.

V dropped 2 bases and J dropped 7 bases, with 17 bases sitting between them. The CDR3 length is 15 residues. Per the germline V gene, CDR1 is SGHRS and CDR2 is YFSETQ. The count of this clone is one. Its specificity is unknown. Assay used: immunoSEQ multiplex PCR; TCRdb lists only in-frame clones, some missing. The data hold over 200,000 clones, with 90% observed a single time. The TCR sequence derives from a woman younger than 30 in good health and CMV-seronegative. V is TRBV5-1 and J is TRBJ2-3; maybe TRBD1 (7 bases). Sequenced input: PBMCs. CDR3 coding DNA: TGCGCCAGCAGCTTATACAGGGGAGGTGGGAATACGCAGTATTTT. It encodes CASSLYRGGGNTQYF.